Sequencing of this T cell receptor (beta chain) was carried out in a study of T cells in tuberculosis. The CDR3 loop spans 16 amino acids. Germline V gives CDR1 MDHEN, CDR2 SYDVKM. V gave up 2 bases and J gave up 6 bases, with 17 bases separating them. Data came from immunoSEQ multiplex PCR; TCRdb stores just in-frame clones and leaves some out. The sample holds some 47,000 clones; about 95% are singletons and the top ten take approximately 7.9%. This clone was observed a handful of times. The sequencing input was PBMCs. J is TRBJ1-5 and V is TRBV28; the D is unclear. This clonotype originated in a donor aged 10 to 29 with latent tuberculosis or without tuberculosis infection. CDR3 DNA sequence: TGTGCCAGCAGTTTAATGGGCGCGTCCCGAAGTCAGCCCCAGCATTTT. Translated, it gives CASSLMGASRSQPQHF.